The 26 T cell receptor beta chains in this list originate from one sample, sequenced in a study of CD8+ T cells in alopecia areata. Extracted RNA was reverse transcribed into cDNA, the sequencing template. Profiling relied on immunoSEQ multiplex PCR, and the TCRdb table lists in-frame clones only, not all of them. The sample yields around 35,000 clones, around three fifths seen once. The sequencing input was NKG2D-high CD8+ T cells sorted from blood. The receptors here all came from a human donor with alopecia areata.

This clone has just a few counts. This chain links TRBV7-9 with TRBJ2-3; D remains ambiguous. The CDR3 is made up of 12 amino acids. Per germline, CDR1 SEHNR and CDR2 FQNEAQ (reference sequence). V lost 3 bases, J lost 4 bases, and 5 bases lay in between. The CDR3 reads CASSFGADTQYF. In nucleotides, the CDR3 is TGTGCCAGCAGCTTCGGAGCAGATACGCAGTATTTT.

V is TRBV7-3 and J is TRBJ2-2; D gene uncertain. CDR1 is SGHTA and CDR2 is FQGTGA in the germline V gene. This CDR3 comprises 14 residues. The V and J ends lost 5 bases and 2 bases respectively, with 9 bases between them. This CDR3 reads CASSLTSNTGELFF. The CDR3 DNA is TGTGCCAGCAGCCTTACAAGTAACACCGGGGAGCTGTTTTTT.

This clone was seen once. This chain joins TRBV4-2 and TRBJ1-2; tentatively, D is TRBD1 (5 bases). This CDR3 has 20 residues. In germline, CDR1 is LGHNA, CDR2 YNFKEQ. Trimming pared 0 bases from V and 3 bases from J, leaving 26 bases between. The CDR3 is CASSQDTALGHPEKDYGYTF. DNA of the CDR3: TGTGCCAGCAGCCAAGATACCGCACTAGGACATCCGGAGAAAGACTATGGCTACACCTTC.

The chain has TRBV7-9 and TRBJ2-7; D call uncertain. The CDR3 is 13 residues long. Germline lookup yields CDR1 SEHNR and CDR2 FQNEAQ (reference sequence). The ends were cut back, 1 base at V and 4 bases at J, with 8 bases in the middle. The CDR3 spells CASSLEWDYEQYF. The CDR3 DNA is TGTGCCAGCAGCTTAGAATGGGATTACGAGCAGTACTTC.

The count of this clone is one. This chain connects TRBV15 to TRBJ1-1, with unresolved D. Per the germline V gene, CDR1 is LNHNV and CDR2 is YYDKDF (reference sequence). With 8 bases removed from V and 3 bases from J, the gap between germline ends came to 10 bases. This CDR3 spans 12 amino acids. The CDR3 here is CATGDLDTEAFF. The CDR3 coding sequence is TGTGCCACCGGGGATTTGGACACTGAAGCTTTCTTT.

This clone has just a few counts. The rearrangement uses TRBV23-1 and TRBJ2-1; 10 bases fit TRBD2. Being an ORF, TRBV23-1 has a function that is uncertain. V dropped 2 bases and J dropped 2; count of bases not matched to a gene: 15. The CDR3 runs 20 residues. CDR3 nucleotides: TGCGCCAGCAGTCAACATGGCCTAGCGGGAGTATTTCTCCCCTACAATGAGCAGTTCTTC. This sequence encodes CASSQHGLAGVFLPYNEQFF.

The chain links TRBV29-1 to TRBJ1-2, with no clear D. V was shortened by 5 bases and J by 6 bases, with 16 bases between the two germline ends. CDR1 and CDR2 (germline): SQVTM, ANQGSEA. CDR3 length: 13 residues. CDR3 region: CSVPWQDSNGYTF. CDR3 in DNA: TGCAGCGTTCCGTGGCAGGACTCTAATGGCTACACCTTC.

The rearrangement links TRBV7-3 to TRBJ2-1; 15 positions match TRBD2. The CDR3 has 16 amino acids. The ends lost 2 bases at V and 10 bases at J; junction bases unmatched: 6. CDR1 and CDR2 from the germline V gene are SGHTA and FQGTGA. The CDR3 coding sequence is TGTGCCAGCAGCTTACGGACTAGCGGGAGGGCCGAGGAGCAGTTCTTC. Protein: CASSLRTSGRAEEQFF.

CDR3 amino acids: CSAEAGGSEEQYF. The CDR3 DNA reads as TGCAGCGCCGAAGCTGGGGGCTCAGAAGAGCAGTACTTC. This chain uses TRBV29-1 with TRBJ2-7, with D tentatively TRBD1 (6 bases). The CDR3 is 13 residues long. Trimming stripped 7 bases from V and 7 bases from J, with 20 bases between. Germline V gene lookup returns CDR1 SQVTM and CDR2 ANQGSEA.

This chain links TRBV9 with TRBJ1-5; TRBD1 matches 10 bases. The CDR3 extends over 15 amino acids. V gave up 4 bases and J gave up 7 bases; unmatched junction bases: 8. Germline lookup yields CDR1 SGDLS and CDR2 YYNGEE. The CDR3 reads CASSPGTGDNQPQHF. CDR3 coding DNA: TGTGCCAGCAGCCCGGGGACAGGGGATAACCAGCCCCAGCATTTT.

The genes are TRBV13 and TRBJ1-2, with a weak D call TRBD1 (5 bases). Trimming cost V 7 bases and J 4 bases, with 16 bases left between them. Germline V lookup: CDR1 PRHDT, CDR2 FYEKMQ (reference sequence). The CDR3 extends over 14 amino acids. CDR3 DNA sequence: TGTGCCAGCACCCCGACCCGGGGGTTCTATGGCTACACCTTC. Encoded protein: CASTPTRGFYGYTF.

The J gene is TRBJ2-1, the V gene TRBV9, with a weak D call TRBD2 (6 bases). Germline CDR1 SGDLS, CDR2 YYNGEE. The CDR3 has 16 residues. Trimming removed 4 bases from V and 6 bases from J, with 20 bases in between. The chain's CDR3 is CASSPEGNSGSNEQFF. The CDR3 DNA is TGTGCCAGCAGCCCAGAGGGTAATAGCGGTTCCAATGAGCAGTTCTTC.

This clone was seen a handful of times. V gene TRBV9 combines with J gene TRBJ2-7; TRBD2 agrees at 12 bases. The CDR3 extends over 15 amino acids. Unmatched junction bases numbered 9, after V lost 4 bases and J lost 7 bases. Germline values: CDR1 SGDLS, CDR2 YYNGEE. Written as DNA, the CDR3 is TGTGCCAGCAGCCGGACTAGCGGGGTGCTTGGGGAGCAGTACTTC. It specifies CASSRTSGVLGEQYF. Complete variable domain (other parts from reference TRBV9 and TRBJ2-7): DSGVTQTPKHLITATGQRVTLRCSPRSGDLSVYWYQQSLDQGLQFLIQYYNGEERAKGNILERFSAQQFPDLHSELNLSSLELGDSALYFCASSRTSGVLGEQYFGPGTRLTVT.

This clone occurred once. The chain carries TRBV4-1 and TRBJ2-3; 7 nucleotides agree with TRBD2. The CDR3 length is 17 residues. V trimming: 0 bases; J trimming: 2 bases; junction bases outside the gene matches: 8. Germline V gives CDR1 MGHRA, CDR2 YSYEKL. The CDR3 loop is CASSQDLSGGYTDTQYF. CDR3 nucleotide sequence: TGCGCCAGCAGCCAAGATCTCTCGGGAGGCTACACAGATACGCAGTATTTT.

This rearrangement joins TRBV7-9 to TRBJ2-4; D might be TRBD1 or TRBD2, each matching 5 bases. The CDR3 is 14 amino acids. V lost 4 bases, J lost 5 bases, and 12 bases lay in between. The germline gives CDR1 SEHNR, CDR2 FQNEAQ (reference sequence). DNA of the CDR3: TGTGCCAGCAGCTCCCGGGACGGTCAAAACATTCAGTACTTC. Translated: CASSSRDGQNIQYF.

The V and J genes are TRBV5-1 and TRBJ2-7, with 7 bases lining up with TRBD1. The V gene end was trimmed by 0 bases and the J gene end by 3 bases; junction bases not matched to a gene: 3. This CDR3 is 14 amino acids long. Germline V lookup: CDR1 SGHRS, CDR2 YFSETQ. CDR3 sequence: CASSLGTGNYEQYF. In DNA, the CDR3 is TGCGCCAGCAGCTTGGGGACAGGAAACTACGAGCAGTACTTC.

The chain recombines TRBV25-1 with TRBJ1-1; D ambiguous. Trimming left V 5 bases short and J 5 bases short, with 6 bases between. The CDR3 sequence is 11 residues long. The germline CDR1 and CDR2 sequences are MGHDK and SYGVNS. The DNA for the CDR3 is TGTGCCAGCAGTTGGAGGACTGAAGCTTTCTTT. It codes for CASSWRTEAFF.

This chain uses TRBV7-8 with TRBJ2-7, with TRBD1 identical over 7 bases. V was pared by 3 bases and J by 1 base, with 0 bases of the junction left unmatched. CDR1 and CDR2 from the germline V gene are SGHVS and FQNEAQ. CDR3 length: 13 amino acids. CDR3 nucleotide sequence: TGTGCCAGCAGCTTGGACAGGTCCTACGAGCAGTACTTC. Translated: CASSLDRSYEQYF.

The V gene is TRBV5-1, the J gene TRBJ2-1; D is tentatively TRBD1 or TRBD2 (5 bases each). V lost 4 bases and J lost 4, with 12 bases in between. This CDR3 is built from 14 residues. The germline CDR1 and CDR2 sequences are SGHRS and YFSETQ. The CDR3 reads CASSEGNLYNEQFF. The CDR3, as DNA: TGCGCCAGCAGCGAGGGGAATTTGTACAATGAGCAGTTCTTC.

This clone was seen many times. The rearrangement joins TRBV18 to TRBJ2-1; a weak D match, TRBD1 (6 bases). Germline-derived CDR1 and CDR2 are KGHSH and LQKENI. The CDR3 is 18 residues long. V gave up 4 bases and J gave up 7 bases, with 26 bases separating them. The CDR3 bases are TGTGCCAGCTCACACCAGTCTGGTCCTGGGGGCGCGAGGAATGAGCAGTTCTTC. Amino acid sequence: CASSHQSGPGGARNEQFF.

The V call is TRBV7-9, the J call TRBJ2-7; D is ambiguous. Germline V gene sequence: CDR1 SEHNR, CDR2 FQNEAQ (reference sequence). This CDR3 has 16 amino acids. Trimming left V 4 bases short and J 6 bases short, with 22 bases between. In DNA form, the CDR3 reads TGTGCCAGCAGCTCCAAGGCCGAATTTAACTGGCTCGAGCAGTACTTC. It specifies CASSSKAEFNWLEQYF.

The V and J genes are TRBV6-4 and TRBJ1-1; no clear D. Germline CDR1 MRHNA, CDR2 SNTAGT. The CDR3 is 14 amino acids. With 3 bases removed from V and 1 base from J, the gap between germline ends came to 9 bases. CDR3 amino acids: CASSDNGENTEAFF. The CDR3 DNA reads as TGTGCCAGCAGTGATAACGGAGAGAACACTGAAGCTTTCTTT.

This chain joins TRBV9 and TRBJ2-5; tentatively, D is TRBD1 (5 bases). The germline V and J ends were trimmed by 4 bases and 4 bases, with 20 bases remaining between them. The CDR3 spans 16 residues. Germline CDR1 SGDLS, CDR2 YYNGEE. This chain's CDR3 is CASSPPGGAVRETQYF. In DNA, the CDR3 is TGTGCCAGCAGCCCACCCGGTGGGGCAGTACGAGAGACCCAGTACTTC.

This rearrangement joins TRBV29-1 to TRBJ1-1; D is uncertain. Trimming removed 3 bases from V and 8 bases from J, with 7 bases in between. Germline V gene lookup returns CDR1 SQVTM and CDR2 ANQGSEA. CDR3 length: 10 residues. CDR3: CSVERGEAFF. CDR3 in DNA: TGCAGCGTTGAGAGAGGCGAAGCTTTCTTT.

The V and J genes are TRBV7-9 and TRBJ1-2, with D possibly matching TRBD1 (6 bases). With 3 bases removed from V and 7 bases from J, the gap between germline ends came to 18 bases. The V gene's germline CDR1 is SEHNR and CDR2 FQNEAQ (reference sequence). This CDR3 contains 15 residues. The CDR3 nucleotides read TGTGCCAGCAGCTTGAACGGGCAGGGGTACTCTGGCTACACCTTC. Encoded protein: CASSLNGQGYSGYTF.

This clone was seen just once. The V call is TRBV4-1, the J call TRBJ1-4; no firm D call. Germline loops: CDR1 MGHRA, CDR2 YSYEKL. V shed 1 base and J shed 8 bases, with 11 bases lying between them. The CDR3 spans 14 residues. This CDR3 reads CASSQGPSDEKLFF. The CDR3 coding sequence is TGCGCCAGCAGCCAAGGCCCCTCCGACGAAAAACTGTTTTTT.